Listed below are T cell receptor beta chains from one sample, sequenced in a study of cytomegalovirus exposure and HLA in healthy donors. Some clones are missing from TCRdb's copy, which holds only in-frame ones; the method was immunoSEQ multiplex PCR. In all, the sample yields 150,000 to 200,000 clones. What was sequenced was PBMCs. The receptors come from an older woman in good health and CMV-seronegative. Both conserved end residues are part of each CDR3.

j_gene: TRBJ1-1; v_gene: TRBV10-3; CDR3aa: CAISTTGDGTEAFF
j_gene: TRBJ2-1; v_gene: TRBV7-9; CDR3aa: CASSFGTGGSYNEQFF
j_gene: TRBJ1-3; v_gene: TRBV5-5; CDR3aa: CASSSTGDSGNTIYF
j_gene: TRBJ2-2; v_gene: TRBV7-9; CDR3aa: CASSVFVGELFF
j_gene: TRBJ1-5; v_gene: TRBV19; CDR3aa: CASMSGQGRYQPQHF
j_gene: TRBJ2-7; v_gene: TRBV7-2; CDR3aa: CASSVLGVYIYEQYF
j_gene: TRBJ1-1; v_gene: TRBV29-1; CDR3aa: CSATGGWNTEAFF
j_gene: TRBJ1-5; v_gene: TRBV19; CDR3aa: CASSTGWIDQPQHF
j_gene: TRBJ2-5; v_gene: TRBV21-1; CDR3aa: CARVGGETQYF
j_gene: TRBJ2-7; v_gene: TRBV7-8; CDR3aa: CASSLAGQGSSYEQYF
j_gene: TRBJ2-7; v_gene: TRBV2; CDR3aa: CASRQTYEQYF
j_gene: TRBJ1-1; v_gene: TRBV11-2; CDR3aa: CASSLDFTEAFF
j_gene: TRBJ2-1; v_gene: TRBV29-1; CDR3aa: CSVGSSYNEQFF
j_gene: TRBJ2-7; v_gene: TRBV27; CDR3aa: CASRPPGQGAYEQYF
j_gene: TRBJ2-7; v_gene: TRBV6-5; CDR3aa: CASSYPSGLWQYF
j_gene: TRBJ2-7; v_gene: TRBV4-2; CDR3aa: CASSQDLAGGSYEQYF
j_gene: TRBJ2-7; v_gene: TRBV19; CDR3aa: CASSSRTGGNEQYF
j_gene: TRBJ1-1; v_gene: TRBV6-6; CDR3aa: CASSYTTGSQAFF
j_gene: TRBJ1-1; v_gene: TRBV5-6; CDR3aa: CATHGQGGTEAFF
j_gene: TRBJ2-7; v_gene: TRBV7-2; CDR3aa: CASSFRGSYEQYF
j_gene: TRBJ2-3; v_gene: TRBV5-6; CDR3aa: CASSSGFLLAGASTDTQYF
j_gene: TRBJ1-2; v_gene: TRBV7-6; CDR3aa: CASSSQGNYGYTF
j_gene: TRBJ1-1; v_gene: TRBV9; CDR3aa: CASSVYGGGTEAFF
j_gene: TRBJ1-1; v_gene: TRBV11-2; CDR3aa: CASSLSTLRVGTEAFF
j_gene: TRBJ1-1; v_gene: TRBV25-1; CDR3aa: CASSERGANTEAFF
j_gene: TRBJ2-1; v_gene: TRBV2; CDR3aa: CASSGGLSYNEQFF
j_gene: TRBJ1-1; v_gene: TRBV5-4; CDR3aa: CASSSRGGGTEAFF
j_gene: .; v_gene: TRBV9; CDR3aa: CASSEGATSGVYEQYF
j_gene: TRBJ1-1; v_gene: TRBV7-9; CDR3aa: CASSSARAGHTEAFF
j_gene: TRBJ2-3; v_gene: TRBV9; CDR3aa: CASSLTPGLEEYF
j_gene: TRBJ2-5; v_gene: TRBV11-2; CDR3aa: CASRRGETQYF
j_gene: TRBJ2-1; v_gene: TRBV11-2; CDR3aa: CASSASGTSGAGGDEQFF
j_gene: TRBJ1-1; v_gene: TRBV6-1; CDR3aa: CASSPRGKNTEAFF
j_gene: TRBJ2-7; v_gene: TRBV2; CDR3aa: CASSEVQGLSEQYF
j_gene: TRBJ2-3; v_gene: TRBV6-6; CDR3aa: CASSPSGGTDTQYF
j_gene: TRBJ1-2; v_gene: TRBV7-8; CDR3aa: CASSLDAGSYGYTF
j_gene: TRBJ1-1; v_gene: TRBV15; CDR3aa: CATSRDGDTEAFF
j_gene: TRBJ2-7; v_gene: TRBV29-1; CDR3aa: CSVDSQGFGYEQYF
j_gene: TRBJ2-1; v_gene: TRBV29-1; CDR3aa: CSVRGGRYNEQFF
j_gene: TRBJ2-7; v_gene: TRBV7-2; CDR3aa: CASSRAGRDGAYEQYF
j_gene: TRBJ1-2; v_gene: TRBV7-9; CDR3aa: CASSLRPGTPYGYTF
j_gene: TRBJ2-1; v_gene: TRBV7-2; CDR3aa: CASSFRTSGGRTYNEQFF
j_gene: TRBJ2-3; v_gene: TRBV4-1; CDR3aa: CASSQVGRGATDTQYF
j_gene: TRBJ1-1; v_gene: TRBV15; CDR3aa: CATSPSKYDYTEAFF
j_gene: TRBJ1-1; v_gene: TRBV27; CDR3aa: CASRGQGERNTEAFF
j_gene: TRBJ1-2; v_gene: TRBV6-5; CDR3aa: CASSYGRGPYGYTF
j_gene: TRBJ2-7; v_gene: TRBV10-3; CDR3aa: CAISEGGSYEQYF
j_gene: TRBJ1-2; v_gene: TRBV7-2; CDR3aa: CASSSGGSQPRRGYTF
j_gene: TRBJ2-1; v_gene: TRBV7-6; CDR3aa: CASSSFRGNEQFF
j_gene: TRBJ1-2; v_gene: TRBV6-1; CDR3aa: CASSEAAGGFYGYTF